Each of the 32 T cell receptor beta chains below was sequenced from the same sample in a study of cytomegalovirus exposure and HLA in healthy donors. 13 Jbeta primers and 60 Vbeta primers were used for the PCR. Assay: immunoSEQ multiplex PCR; the TCRdb copy retains only in-frame clones and omits some. This sample has some 140,000 clones, with around 77% found just once. The sequenced sample was PBMCs. The receptors stem from a man aged 30-40 years in good health.

This chain connects TRBV7-2 to TRBJ2-1, with D uncertain. The ends were cut back, 8 bases at V and 0 bases at J, with 17 bases in the middle. This CDR3 region has 16 residues. CDR1 is SGHTA, CDR2 FQGNSA, per germline. The CDR3 DNA follows: TGTGCCAGCGGAGTGGCGGCCTCGAGCTCCTACAATGAGCAGTTCTTC. This sequence encodes CASGVAASSSYNEQFF.

The chain joins TRBV5-5 to TRBJ1-5; D may be TRBD1 (5 bases). V was cut by 5 bases and J by 5 bases, with 11 bases left in between. Germline V gene lookup returns CDR1 SGHKS and CDR2 YYEKEE (reference sequence). The CDR3 has 13 amino acids. The CDR3 DNA reads as TGTGCCAGCAGTTGGACGGGGGATCAGCCCCAGCATTTT. This translates into CASSWTGDQPQHF. Drawing the rest from reference TRBV5-5 and TRBJ1-5, the complete variable domain is DAGVTQSPTHLIKTRGQQVTLRCSPISGHKSVSWYQQVLGQGPQFIFQYYEKEERGRGNFPDRFSARQFPNYSSELNVNALLLGDSALYLCASSWTGDQPQHFGDGTRLSIL.

This clone was counted a single time. The V gene is TRBV10-3, the J gene TRBJ2-1, with 10 bases matching TRBD2. Losses at the gene ends were 0 bases for V and 3 bases for J; bases not matched to a gene: 2. The CDR3 is 16 amino acids. CDR1 and CDR2 from the germline V gene are ENHRY and SYGVKD. The CDR3 DNA sequence: TGTGCCATCAGTGAGTCAGGACTAGCGGACTACAATGAGCAGTTCTTC. Translation: CAISESGLADYNEQFF.

The V call is TRBV9, the J call TRBJ1-6; possibly TRBD1 for D (5 bases). CDR1 and CDR2 (germline): SGDLS, YYNGEE. With 1 base removed from V and 6 bases from J, the gap between germline ends came to 8 bases. This CDR3 has 14 residues. The CDR3 DNA reads TGTGCCAGCAGCGTACAGGGCGCTAATTCACCCCTCCACTTT. Protein product: CASSVQGANSPLHF.

Only one count was recorded for this clone. The chain employs TRBV6-1 and TRBJ2-5; 7 bases fit TRBD1. Trimming at V came to 3 bases and at J to 9 bases, leaving 10 bases not matched to a gene. The CDR3 length is 14 residues. Germline lookup yields CDR1 MNHNS and CDR2 SASEGT. This CDR3 is CASSDLRFQGAQYF. The CDR3 nucleotides read TGTGCCAGCAGTGACCTCAGGTTCCAGGGGGCCCAGTACTTC.

V usage is TRBV4-2 and J usage is TRBJ2-3; 11 bases are shared with TRBD2. Germline-derived CDR1 and CDR2 are LGHNA and YNFKEQ. J lost 0 bases, V lost 1 base, and 3 bases had no gene match. This CDR3 spans 17 amino acids. The CDR3 loop is CASSQGSSGRSTDTQYF. The CDR3 DNA sequence: TGTGCCAGCAGCCAAGGGTCTAGCGGGAGGAGCACAGATACGCAGTATTTT.

The J gene is TRBJ2-1, the V gene TRBV21-1; the table's D call TRBD2 went unverified against the DNA. TRBV21-1 is listed as a pseudogene. The CDR3 length is 20 residues. The DNA for the CDR3 is TGTGCCAGCAGCAAAAATCAATGTCATTCCGGGGGGGACTCCTACAATGAGCAGTTCTTC. Translation: CASSKNQCHSGGDSYNEQFF.

The chain carries TRBV30 and TRBJ2-2; D possibly corresponds to TRBD2 (6 bases). The germline V and J ends were trimmed by 5 bases and 5 bases, with 12 bases remaining between them. The V gene's germline CDR1 is GTSNPN and CDR2 SVGIG (reference sequence). The length of the CDR3 is 13 residues. CDR3 loop: CAWAGLPTGELFF. The CDR3 DNA reads TGTGCCTGGGCGGGACTGCCAACCGGGGAGCTGTTTTTT.

The chain links TRBV7-9 to TRBJ2-1, with TRBD1 identical over 7 bases. The germline V gene encodes CDR1 SEHNR and CDR2 FQNEAQ (reference sequence). The CDR3 totals 13 residues. The trim removed 3 bases at V and 7 bases at J, leaving 3 bases unmatched. The chain's CDR3 is CASSLAGGNEQFF. In nucleotides, the CDR3 is TGTGCCAGCAGCTTGGCAGGGGGAAATGAGCAGTTCTTC.

The chain recombines TRBV30 with TRBJ1-6, with TRBD1 as a possible D gene (5 bases). CDR3 size: 13 residues. The V end lost 5 bases, the J end lost 7 bases, and 12 bases lay between the germline ends. Germline lookup yields CDR1 GTSNPN and CDR2 SVGIG (reference sequence). CDR3 residues: CAWATDGNSPLHF. As DNA, the CDR3 is TGTGCCTGGGCGACAGACGGGAATTCACCCCTCCACTTT.

This clone came up once. The genes are TRBV10-3 and TRBJ1-1, with TRBD1 identical over 11 bases. This CDR3 comprises 12 residues. With V trimmed by 11 bases and J by 5 bases, 4 bases remained unmatched. The germline V gene encodes CDR1 ENHRY and CDR2 SYGVKD. CDR3 DNA: TGTGCCGGACAGGGGGCTGGAACTGAAGCTTTCTTT. Protein product: CAGQGAGTEAFF.

The chain recombines TRBV30 with TRBJ2-7, with 10 bases fitting TRBD2. J gave up 6 bases and V 2 bases, and 7 bases lay outside the gene matches. The CDR3 totals 14 residues. Germline V gene data show CDR1 as GTSNPN and CDR2 as SVGIG (reference sequence). CDR3 in amino acids: CAWSWSASGGEQYF. As DNA, the CDR3 is TGTGCCTGGAGTTGGTCCGCTAGCGGGGGCGAGCAGTACTTC. Complete variable domain (other parts from reference TRBV30 and TRBJ2-7): SQTIHQWPATLVQPVGSPLSLECTVEGTSNPNLYWYRQAAGRGLQLLFYSVGIGQISSEVPQNLSASRPQDRQFILSSKKLLLSDSGFYLCAWSWSASGGEQYFGPGTRLTVT.

The V call is TRBV25-1, the J call TRBJ2-2; TRBD2 matches 7 bases. Germline-derived CDR1 and CDR2 are MGHDK and SYGVNS. The CDR3 has 14 residues. The trim removed 10 bases at V and 6 bases at J, leaving 11 bases unmatched. CDR3 nucleotides: TGTGCCACCAAAACTCGGACTAGTCCCGGGGAGCTGTTTTTT. It yields the protein CATKTRTSPGELFF.

The rearrangement uses TRBV11-2 and TRBJ1-3; 12 nucleotides line up with TRBD1. CDR1 and CDR2 from the germline V gene are SGHAT and FQNNGV. CDR3 length: 18 amino acids. Trimming at V came to 3 bases and at J to 4 bases, leaving 10 bases not matched to a gene. Here the CDR3 reads CASSFPKGQGAGGNTIYF. For the CDR3, the DNA is TGTGCCAGCAGCTTCCCCAAGGGACAGGGGGCAGGAGGAAACACCATATATTTT.

J is TRBJ1-1 and V is TRBV9; 11 bases are shared with TRBD1. CDR3 size: 15 residues. The J segment lost 4 bases and the V segment lost 4 bases, leaving 6 bases of the junction unmatched. CDR1 is SGDLS, CDR2 YYNGEE, per germline. This chain's CDR3 is CASSKDRGLGTEAFF. The CDR3 nucleotides are TGTGCCAGCAGCAAGGACAGGGGGCTTGGCACTGAAGCTTTCTTT.

This chain links TRBV28 with TRBJ2-7; TRBD2 agrees at 7 bases. The germline V gene has CDR1 MDHEN and CDR2 SYDVKM. The CDR3 extends over 12 amino acids. V gave up 8 bases and J gave up 3 bases; unmatched junction bases: 4. CDR3 sequence: CASLGGSYEQYF. The CDR3 coding sequence is TGTGCCAGCTTGGGAGGGAGCTACGAGCAGTACTTC. Combining the CDR3 with reference TRBV28 and TRBJ2-7 gives the whole variable domain DVKVTQSSRYLVKRTGEKVFLECVQDMDHENMFWYRQDPGLGLRLIYFSYDVKMKEKGDIPEGYSVSREKKERFSLILESASTNQTSMYLCASLGGSYEQYFGPGTRLTVT.

The CDR3 loop reads CASSVAGRDQTQYF. In DNA, the CDR3 is TGTGCCAGCAGCGTAGCGGGGAGGGATCAAACGCAGTATTTT. The J gene is TRBJ2-3, the V gene TRBV9; 7 nucleotides match TRBD2. There are 14 residues in the CDR3. V shed 0 bases and J 9 bases; nucleotides not matched to a gene: 7. The germline V gene has CDR1 SGDLS and CDR2 YYNGEE.

J is TRBJ1-3 and V is TRBV5-1; D may be TRBD1 (5 bases). Looked up from germline, CDR1 is SGHRS and CDR2 is YFSETQ. V was trimmed by 3 bases and J by 0 bases, leaving 16 bases between them. There are 17 residues in the CDR3. CDR3: CASSSGRGLSSGNTIYF. DNA of the CDR3: TGCGCCAGCAGCTCTGGGAGGGGTTTAAGCTCTGGAAACACCATATATTTT.

This clone appeared a few times. The CDR3 sequence is CASSALSGQGTDTQYF. CDR3 nucleotides: TGTGCCAGCAGTGCTCTTTCGGGACAGGGCACAGATACGCAGTATTTT. The rearrangement links TRBV6-4 to TRBJ2-3; 8 nucleotides align to TRBD1. Unmatched junction bases numbered 7, after V lost 4 bases and J lost 1 base. CDR1 and CDR2 from the germline V gene are MRHNA and SNTAGT. CDR3 size: 16 residues.

The J gene is TRBJ2-7, the V gene TRBV6-5, with D unresolved. Looked up from germline, CDR1 is MNHEY and CDR2 is SVGAGI. Between the trimmed V and J ends, which lost 1 base and 6 bases, there was a span of 7 bases. The length of the CDR3 is 12 residues. This CDR3 reads CASSYLLFEQYF. CDR3 DNA sequence: TGTGCCAGCAGTTACTTACTCTTCGAGCAGTACTTC.

J is TRBJ1-5 and V is TRBV6-5; D gene unclear. CDR1 and CDR2 (germline): MNHEY, SVGAGI. V was trimmed by 5 bases and J by 4 bases, leaving 9 bases between them. CDR3 size: 13 residues. CDR3 in amino acids: CASSRLENQPQHF. CDR3 bases: TGTGCCAGCAGTCGACTGGAAAATCAGCCCCAGCATTTT.

The chain uses TRBV18 and TRBJ1-3; 8 nucleotides agree with TRBD1. The germline V gene encodes CDR1 KGHSH and CDR2 LQKENI. With V trimmed by 3 bases and J by 3 bases, 10 bases remained unmatched. The CDR3 is 17 residues long. CDR3 DNA: TGTGCCAGCTCACCGTTTCTTGGCAGGGGGCTTGGAAACACCATATATTTT. As protein: CASSPFLGRGLGNTIYF. The whole variable domain, filled in from reference TRBV18 and TRBJ1-3, reads NAGVMQNPRHLVRRRGQEARLRCSPMKGHSHVYWYRQLPEEGLKFMVYLQKENIIDESGMPKERFSAEFPKEGPSILRIQQVVRGDSAAYFCASSPFLGRGLGNTIYFGEGSWLTVV.

The chain carries TRBV11-2 and TRBJ2-7; 10 bases align to TRBD2. The length of the CDR3 is 14 residues. Trimming cost V 5 bases and J 3 bases; bases outside gene matches: 4. Germline V gene lookup returns CDR1 SGHAT and CDR2 FQNNGV. The CDR3 loop reads CASSVAGGRYEQYF. The CDR3 coding sequence is TGTGCCAGCAGCGTAGCGGGAGGACGCTACGAGCAGTACTTC.

The V gene is TRBV9, the J gene TRBJ2-1; 9 positions agree with TRBD2. CDR1 and CDR2 (germline): SGDLS, YYNGEE. CDR3 length: 15 amino acids. J gave up 2 bases and V 2 bases, and 2 bases lay outside the gene matches. CDR3 residues: CASSVSGSPYNEQFF. As DNA, the CDR3 is TGTGCCAGCAGCGTTAGCGGGAGCCCCTACAATGAGCAGTTCTTC.

This clone is a singleton in its sample. The V call is TRBV28, the J call TRBJ2-4; no clear D gene. CDR1 is MDHEN and CDR2 is SYDVKM in the germline V gene. The CDR3 totals 11 residues. The V end was cut by 4 bases, the J end by 11 bases, with 9 bases between. CDR3 region: CASSSRGLQYF. The CDR3 DNA is TGTGCCAGCAGTTCTAGAGGTCTTCAGTACTTC.

The chain links TRBV2 to TRBJ1-5, with 8 bases matching TRBD1. V dropped 6 bases and J dropped 11; count of bases not matched to a gene: 12. This CDR3 has 14 amino acids. The germline V gene has CDR1 SNHLY and CDR2 FYNNEI. CDR3 sequence reads: CASRGQVPVGSQHF. The CDR3 nucleotides are TGTGCCAGCAGGGGACAGGTCCCGGTGGGGTCCCAGCATTTT.

The sample holds a few counts of this clone. V gene TRBV28 combines with J gene TRBJ2-5; perhaps TRBD1 as D (6 bases). The germline V and J ends were trimmed by 5 bases and 1 base, with 11 bases remaining between them. CDR3 length: 14 amino acids. CDR1 MDHEN and CDR2 SYDVKM come from the germline V gene. The CDR3 region has the DNA TGTGCCAGCAGTCCCGGGACAACCCAAGAGACCCAGTACTTC. Amino acid sequence: CASSPGTTQETQYF.

The chain has TRBV5-4 and TRBJ2-7; D is undetermined. The V end was cut by 0 bases, the J end by 7 bases, with 14 bases between. Germline lookup yields CDR1 SGHNT and CDR2 YYREEE (reference sequence). The CDR3 consists of 14 residues. This CDR3 reads CASSLGASSREQYF. The CDR3 bases are TGTGCCAGCAGCTTGGGGGCAAGTTCACGTGAGCAGTACTTC.

A remark on this clone: Relative to the germline gene, one junction end is altered; a read error may explain this. The genes are TRBV7-9 and TRBJ1-2; 7 bases line up with TRBD1. The germline V gene has CDR1 SEHNR and CDR2 FQNEAQ (reference sequence). The CDR3 is made up of 12 amino acids. The DNA of the CDR3 is TGTTCCAGCAGGGGGACAGCGTCGGGCTACACCTTC. As protein: CSSRGTASGYTF.

The rearrangement joins TRBV2 to TRBJ1-4; D unresolved. The V gene's germline CDR1 is SNHLY and CDR2 FYNNEI. The CDR3 consists of 15 residues. V dropped 4 bases and J dropped 0 bases, with 9 bases sitting between them. CDR3 nucleotides: TGTGCCAGCAGTGCCAGGTTTGCAACTAATGAAAAACTGTTTTTT. This translates into CASSARFATNEKLFF.

The DNA for the CDR3 is TGTGCCTCTACGCCCCTCCGGGGTCGGGGGAACACTGAAGCTTTCTTT. Translation: CASTPLRGRGNTEAFF. The chain has TRBV30 and TRBJ1-1, with no clear D. The CDR3 length is 16 residues. Germline values: CDR1 GTSNPN, CDR2 SVGIG (reference sequence). V was pared by 7 bases and J by 1 base, with 22 bases between.

The chain has TRBV11-2 and TRBJ2-6; tentative D call: TRBD1 (5 bases). The CDR3 length is 17 residues. V was pared by 2 bases and J by 0 bases, with 11 bases between. CDR1 is SGHAT, CDR2 FQNNGV, per germline. In nucleotides, the CDR3 is TGTGCCAGCAGCTTATCCCTGGACACCTCTGGGGCCAACGTCCTGACTTTC. This encodes CASSLSLDTSGANVLTF.